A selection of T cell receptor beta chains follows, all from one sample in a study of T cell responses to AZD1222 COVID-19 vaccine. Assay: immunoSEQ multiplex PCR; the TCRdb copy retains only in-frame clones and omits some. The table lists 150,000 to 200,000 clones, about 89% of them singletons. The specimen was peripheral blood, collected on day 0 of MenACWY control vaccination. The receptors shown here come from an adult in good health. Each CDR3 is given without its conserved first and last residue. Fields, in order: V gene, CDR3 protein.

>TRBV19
ASSILGQASYEQY
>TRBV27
ASSLGGSPDTQY
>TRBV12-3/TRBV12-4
ASSSGTPEQY
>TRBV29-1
SVETRASSYEQY
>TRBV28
ASSSPREAGNTIY
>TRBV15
ATSRELLAGGGDTQY
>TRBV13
ASSSSGKEGEQY
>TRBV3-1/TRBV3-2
ASSQGPGGGSGRGTDTQY
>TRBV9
ASSGTGGNTEAF
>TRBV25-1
ASSATGLEKLF